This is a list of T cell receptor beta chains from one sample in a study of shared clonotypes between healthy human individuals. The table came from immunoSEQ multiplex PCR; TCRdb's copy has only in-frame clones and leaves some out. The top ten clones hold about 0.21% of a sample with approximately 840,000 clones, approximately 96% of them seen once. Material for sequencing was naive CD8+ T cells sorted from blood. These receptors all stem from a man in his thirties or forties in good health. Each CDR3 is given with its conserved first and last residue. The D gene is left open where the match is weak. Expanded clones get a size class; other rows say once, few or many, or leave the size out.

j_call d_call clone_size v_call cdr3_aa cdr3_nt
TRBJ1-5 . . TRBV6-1 CASSEDWWADSNQPQHF TGTGCCAGCAGTGAAGATTGGTGGGCCGATAGCAATCAGCCCCAGCATTTT
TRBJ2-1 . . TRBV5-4 CASSLDYNEQFF TGTGCCAGCAGCTTAGACTACAATGAGCAGTTCTTC
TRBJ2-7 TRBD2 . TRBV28 CASSSSKPDTSGTYEQYF TGTGCCAGCAGTTCCTCAAAACCCGACACTAGCGGAACCTACGAGCAGTACTTC
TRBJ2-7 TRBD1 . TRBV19 CASSRTGSSYEQYF TGTGCCAGTAGTAGGACAGGGAGCTCCTACGAGCAGTACTTC
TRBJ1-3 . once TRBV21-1 CASIREGPNSGNTIYF TGTGCCAGCATCAGGGAGGGGCCAAACTCTGGAAACACCATATATTTT
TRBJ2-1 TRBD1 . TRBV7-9 CASSLAQGAVNEQFF TGTGCCAGCAGCTTAGCCCAGGGGGCGGTCAATGAGCAGTTCTTC
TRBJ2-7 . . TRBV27 CASSLVGAYEQYF TGTGCCAGCAGTTTGGTCGGAGCCTACGAGCAGTACTTC
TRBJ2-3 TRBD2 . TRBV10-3 CAISESIASGLTDTQYF TGTGCCATCAGTGAGTCGATAGCTAGCGGGCTCACAGATACGCAGTATTTT
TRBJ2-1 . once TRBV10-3 CAISGPDPSSYNEQFF TGTGCCATCAGTGGGCCCGACCCCAGCTCCTACAATGAGCAGTTCTTC
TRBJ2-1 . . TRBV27 CASSLISPAGFYNEQFF TGTGCCAGCAGTTTAATAAGTCCAGCGGGCTTTTACAATGAGCAGTTCTTC
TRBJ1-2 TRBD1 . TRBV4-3 CASSQEGQIYGYTF TGCGCCAGCAGCCAAGAGGGACAGATCTATGGCTACACCTTC
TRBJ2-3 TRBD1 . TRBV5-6 CASSWTGGIEYF TGTGCCAGCAGCTGGACAGGGGGTATCGAGTATTTT
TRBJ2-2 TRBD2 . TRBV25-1 CASSELLAGVTGGELFF TGTGCCAGCAGTGAACTTCTAGCGGGAGTTACGGGCGGGGAGCTGTTTTTT
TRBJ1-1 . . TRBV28 CASRCGTQENTEAFF TGTGCCAGCAGGTGTGGTACACAGGAGAACACTGAAGCTTTCTTT
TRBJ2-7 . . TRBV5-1 CASSLGSGYEQYF TGCGCCAGCAGCCTGGGGTCAGGGTACGAGCAGTACTTC
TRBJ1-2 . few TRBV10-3 CAISAQGSNYGYTF TGTGCCATCAGTGCACAGGGAAGCAACTATGGCTACACCTTC
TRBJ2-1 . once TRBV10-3 CAISGLEDEQFF TGTGCCATCAGTGGACTAGAGGATGAGCAGTTCTTC
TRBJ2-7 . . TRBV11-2 CASSPRGSSYEQYF TGTGCCAGCAGCCCTCGAGGGAGCTCCTACGAGCAGTACTTC
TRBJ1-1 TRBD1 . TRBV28 CASSNRGLNTEAFF TGTGCCAGCAGCAACAGGGGTCTAAACACTGAAGCTTTCTTT
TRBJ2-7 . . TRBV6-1 CASSPTDIYEQYF TGTGCCAGCAGCCCGACGGACATCTACGAGCAGTACTTC
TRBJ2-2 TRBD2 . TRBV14 CASSRLRTSGSAAGELFF TGTGCCAGCAGCCGGCTACGGACTAGCGGGAGTGCGGCCGGGGAGCTGTTTTTT
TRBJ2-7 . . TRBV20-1 CSAPSVRQQYF TGCAGTGCCCCCTCGGTTCGGCAGCAGTACTTC
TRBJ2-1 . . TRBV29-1 CSAQGEISSYNEQFF TGCAGCGCCCAAGGGGAGATAAGCTCCTACAATGAGCAGTTCTTC
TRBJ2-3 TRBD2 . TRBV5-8 CASSPGLAGGSDTQYF TGTGCCAGCAGCCCGGGACTAGCGGGAGGCTCAGATACGCAGTATTTT
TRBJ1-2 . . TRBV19 CASKAYGYTF TGTGCCAGTAAGGCCTATGGCTACACCTTC
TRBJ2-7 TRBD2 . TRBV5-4 CASSSGRDEQYF TGTGCCAGCAGTAGCGGGAGAGACGAGCAGTACTTC
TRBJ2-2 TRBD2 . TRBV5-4 CASSLWGLVSGELFF TGTGCCAGCAGTTTGTGGGGACTAGTTTCCGGGGAGCTGTTTTTT
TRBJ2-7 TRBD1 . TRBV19 CASTPTGGSYEQYF TGTGCCAGTACTCCGACAGGGGGCTCCTACGAGCAGTACTTC
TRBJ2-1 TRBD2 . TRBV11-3 CASSKPGTSGRYNEQFF TGTGCCAGCAGCAAGCCCGGGACTAGCGGGCGCTACAATGAGCAGTTCTTC
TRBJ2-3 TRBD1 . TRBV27 CASRFSGTGATDTQYF TGTGCCAGCAGGTTTTCCGGGACAGGGGCGACAGATACGCAGTATTTT
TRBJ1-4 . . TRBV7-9 CASSLPATNEKLFF TGTGCCAGCAGCCTACCCGCAACTAATGAAAAACTGTTTTTT
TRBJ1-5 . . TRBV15 CATSVGAGDNQPQHF TGTGCCACCAGCGTAGGGGCAGGGGACAATCAGCCCCAGCATTTT
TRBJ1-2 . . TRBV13 CASSSGTYGYTF TGTGCCAGCAGCTCCGGGACCTATGGCTACACCTTC
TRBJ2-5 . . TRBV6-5 CASSYSRDGGETQYF TGTGCCAGCAGTTATTCCCGCGACGGTGGGGAGACCCAGTACTTC
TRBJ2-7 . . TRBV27 CASSLGDRSYEQYF TGTGCCAGCAGTTTGGGTGACAGATCCTACGAGCAGTACTTC
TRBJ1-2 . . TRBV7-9 CASSLAIGDTDGYTF TGTGCCAGCAGCTTAGCGATAGGGGACACCGACGGCTACACCTTC
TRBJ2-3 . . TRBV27 CASSSNSPEPEGDTQYF TGTGCCAGCAGTTCCAATAGCCCCGAACCGGAGGGAGATACGCAGTATTTT